This T cell receptor beta chain was recovered during a study of T cell responses to AZD1222 COVID-19 vaccine. Findings of the study overall: Seropositive at baseline were only five or six AZD1222 recipients. Vaccination with two AZD1222 doses was followed by a rise in Spike-specific TCR breadth and depth. A mostly white British donor set with more females was recruited, and clonal diversity was possibly underestimated.

The CDR3 is made up of 14 amino acids. Trimming removed 0 bases at V and 5 bases at J, with 9 bases between. Germline lookup yields CDR1 SGHTA and CDR2 FQGNSA. TCRdb keeps only in-frame clones here, not all; method: immunoSEQ multiplex PCR. The sample contains over 75,000 clones, more than 70% of which appear only once. This clone has only a few counts. Its antigen is currently unknown. The specimen comprised peripheral blood, sampled on day 0 of AZD1222 vaccination. The TCR was taken from an adult in good health. The chain uses TRBV7-2 and TRBJ2-3; D might be TRBD2 (5 bases). In DNA, the CDR3 is TGTGCCAGCAGCTTAGCTGGGGAGATAGATACGCAGTATTTT. Translating it yields CASSLAGEIDTQYF.